These 2 T cell receptor beta chains originate from one sample sequenced in a study of technical replicates of blood from a handful of donors. The table came from immunoSEQ multiplex PCR; TCRdb's copy has only in-frame clones and leaves some out. The sample carries 65,000 to 95,000 clones, approximately 94% recorded once. The sequenced sample was T cells isolated from PBMCs. All receptors come from a human donor in good health.

This chain connects TRBV4-2 to TRBJ2-1; 8 nucleotides line up with TRBD2. Per the germline V gene, CDR1 is LGHNA and CDR2 is YNFKEQ. V was clipped by 4 bases and J by 6 bases; unmatched bases: 17. The CDR3 is made up of 18 amino acids. The CDR3 protein is CASSRGTSREAGFNEQFF. The CDR3 nucleotides read TGTGCCAGCAGCCGAGGGACTTCGCGGGAGGCCGGCTTCAATGAGCAGTTCTTC.

Comments on this clone: Mismatch with germline at one junction end may stem from a read error. The chain is built from TRBV6-5 and TRBJ1-1; 7 bases line up with TRBD1. The germline V gene has CDR1 MNHEY and CDR2 SVGAGI. There are 16 residues in the CDR3. The CDR3 sequence: CASSYSKGATNTEAFF. CDR3 in DNA: TGTGCCAGCAGCTACTCTAAGGGGGCGACTAACACTGAAGCTTTCTTT.